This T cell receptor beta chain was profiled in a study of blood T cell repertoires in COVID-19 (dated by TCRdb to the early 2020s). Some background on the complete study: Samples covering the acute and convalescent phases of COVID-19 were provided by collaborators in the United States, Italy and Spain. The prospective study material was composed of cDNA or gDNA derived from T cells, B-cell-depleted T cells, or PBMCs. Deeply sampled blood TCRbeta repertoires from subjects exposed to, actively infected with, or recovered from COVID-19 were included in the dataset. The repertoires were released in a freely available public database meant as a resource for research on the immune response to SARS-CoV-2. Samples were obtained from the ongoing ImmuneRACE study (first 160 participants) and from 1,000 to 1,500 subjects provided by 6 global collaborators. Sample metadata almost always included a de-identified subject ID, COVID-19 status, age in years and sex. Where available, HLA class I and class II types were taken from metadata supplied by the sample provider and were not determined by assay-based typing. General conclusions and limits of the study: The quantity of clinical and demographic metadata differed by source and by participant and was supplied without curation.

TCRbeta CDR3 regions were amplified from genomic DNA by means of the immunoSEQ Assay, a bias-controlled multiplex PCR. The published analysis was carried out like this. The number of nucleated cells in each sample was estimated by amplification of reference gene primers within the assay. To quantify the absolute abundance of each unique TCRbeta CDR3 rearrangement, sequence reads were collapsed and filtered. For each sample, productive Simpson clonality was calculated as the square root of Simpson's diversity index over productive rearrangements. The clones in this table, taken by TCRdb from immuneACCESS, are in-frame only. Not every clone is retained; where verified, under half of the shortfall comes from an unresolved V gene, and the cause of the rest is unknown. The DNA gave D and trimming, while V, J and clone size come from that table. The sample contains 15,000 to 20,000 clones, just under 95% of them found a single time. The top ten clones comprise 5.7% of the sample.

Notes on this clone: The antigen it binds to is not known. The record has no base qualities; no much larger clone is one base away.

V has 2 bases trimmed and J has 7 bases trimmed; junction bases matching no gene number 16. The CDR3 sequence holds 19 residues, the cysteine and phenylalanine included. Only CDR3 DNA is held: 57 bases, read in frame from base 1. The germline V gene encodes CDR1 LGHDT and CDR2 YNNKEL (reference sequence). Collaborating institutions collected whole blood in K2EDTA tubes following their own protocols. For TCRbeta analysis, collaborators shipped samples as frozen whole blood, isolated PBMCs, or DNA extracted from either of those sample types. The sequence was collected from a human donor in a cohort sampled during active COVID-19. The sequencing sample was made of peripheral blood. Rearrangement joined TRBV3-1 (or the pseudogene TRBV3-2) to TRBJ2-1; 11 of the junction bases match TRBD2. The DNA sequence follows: TGTGCCAGCAGCCAAACCCAGATTATTCTAGCGGGAGGATTAAATGAGCAGTTCTTC. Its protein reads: CASSQTQIILAGGLNEQFF.